These T cell receptor beta chains were read from a single sample in a study of regulatory T cells in long-lasting Graves disease. MiXCR, run by TCRdb on the multiplex PCR reads, gives a single entry per CDR3 protein. The table includes about 460,000 distinct CDR3 sequences, around 15% detected once. This sample also appeared in a second study, on T cells in Graves' hyperthyroidism and ophthalmopathy.

The sample here was peripheral blood mononuclear cells (PBMCs), taken at new diagnosis, from a patient treated with antithyroid drugs. These TCRs come from a woman aged 45 to 65 with Graves disease. Each CDR3 is given with its conserved first and last residue. A D gene is named only where the DNA matches it firmly. Size values are once, few and many counts, or a class for expanded clones, and some rows have none.

D gene	clone size	V gene	CDR3 length	J gene	CDR3 protein	CDR3 DNA
NA	few	TRBV11-2	14	TRBJ2-2	CASSTPSLTGELFF	TGTGCCAGCAGCACCCCTAGCCTCACCGGGGAGCTGTTTTTT
NA	few	TRBV11-2	14	TRBJ1-6	CASSLGLQNSPLHF	TGTGCCAGCAGCTTAGGCCTACAGAATTCACCCCTCCACTTT
NA	many	TRBV28	19	TRBJ1-4	CASSSSDGFSPATNEKLFF	TGTGCCAGCAGTTCATCGGACGGGTTTAGCCCGGCAACTAATGAAAAACTGTTTTTT
NA	few	TRBV6-1	13	TRBJ2-1	CASSRLIRDGQFF	TGTGCCAGCAGCAGACTAATCCGGGACGGGCAGTTCTTC
TRBD2	many	TRBV3-1	15	TRBJ2-7	CASSRGTVAGYEQYF	TGTGCCAGCAGCCGTGGAACGGTAGCGGGCTACGAGCAGTACTTC
TRBD2	few	TRBV5-1	16	TRBJ2-3	CASSSGTSGPTDTQYF	TGCGCCAGCAGCTCCGGGACTAGCGGACCCACAGATACGCAGTATTTT
TRBD1	NA	TRBV5-1	15	TRBJ1-1	CASSPWDRGSTEAFF	TGCGCCAGCAGCCCTTGGGACAGGGGGTCCACTGAAGCTTTCTTT
NA	few	TRBV30	12	TRBJ2-7	CAWSVGGLEQYF	TGTGCCTGGAGTGTTGGGGGTTTGGAGCAGTACTTC
NA	NA	TRBV7-6	17	TRBJ1-3	CASSSTPIQLAGNTIYF	TGTGCCAGCAGCTCCACCCCCATTCAGCTCGCTGGAAACACCATATATTTT
NA	few	TRBV20-1	13	TRBJ1-2	CSASWGVNYGYTF	TGCAGTGCTAGCTGGGGGGTTAACTATGGCTACACCTTC
TRBD1	few	TRBV28	14	TRBJ1-4	CASSTGGGNEKLFF	TGTGCCAGCAGTACAGGGGGCGGTAATGAAAAACTGTTTTTT
NA	many	TRBV12-3/TRBV12-4	12	TRBJ1-1	CASSSGITEAFF	TGTGCCAGCAGTTCGGGTATCACTGAAGCTTTCTTT
TRBD1	few	TRBV11-2	17	TRBJ2-5	CASSSGTAGGLAETQYF	TGTGCCAGCAGCTCAGGAACGGCAGGGGGATTGGCGGAGACCCAGTACTTC
TRBD2	many	TRBV5-1	12	TRBJ2-7	CASNSGAYEQYF	TGCGCCAGCAACAGCGGGGCCTACGAGCAGTACTTC
TRBD2	many	TRBV12-3/TRBV12-4	14	TRBJ2-1	CASSLLAGYDKQFF	TGTGCCAGCAGTTTGTTAGCGGGTTACGATAAGCAGTTCTTC
NA	few	TRBV24-1	14	TRBJ2-5	CATSDARRQETQYF	TGTGCCACCAGTGATGCACGGAGACAAGAGACCCAGTACTTC
NA	NA	TRBV6-1	12	TRBJ2-2	CTSLGASGELFF	TGTACCAGCCTCGGGGCGTCCGGGGAGCTGTTTTTT
NA	NA	TRBV9	13	TRBJ2-3	CASSVDAGDTQYF	TGTGCCAGCAGCGTAGATGCGGGGGATACGCAGTATTTT
TRBD1	many	TRBV12-3/TRBV12-4	14	TRBJ2-1	CASSAGTAYNEQFF	TGTGCCAGCAGTGCCGGGACAGCTTACAATGAGCAGTTCTTC
NA	many	TRBV2	14	TRBJ2-3	CASSVGTSTDTQYF	TGTGCCAGCAGTGTGGGGACGAGCACAGATACGCAGTATTTT
TRBD2	many	TRBV3-1	14	TRBJ2-7	CASSPAREGTVKYF	TGTGCCAGCAGCCCCGCCCGGGAGGGGACCGTGAAGTACTTC
TRBD1	once	TRBV5-1	12	TRBJ2-1	CASRQGGNEQFF	TGCGCCAGCCGACAGGGGGGCAATGAGCAGTTCTTC
TRBD1	NA	TRBV3-1	15	TRBJ2-7	CASSQAGTVNYEQYF	TGTGCCAGCAGCCAAGCCGGGACAGTGAACTACGAGCAGTACTTC
TRBD2	many	TRBV2	13	TRBJ2-1	CASTGGPGNEQFF	TGTGCCAGCACGGGAGGGCCCGGCAATGAGCAGTTCTTC
TRBD1	many	TRBV3-1	17	TRBJ2-3	CASSQDWTGLSTDTQYF	TGTGCCAGCAGCCAAGATTGGACAGGGCTAAGCACAGATACGCAGTATTTT
TRBD2	many	TRBV28	15	TRBJ2-2	CASRIREANTGELFF	TGTGCCAGCAGGATACGGGAGGCGAACACCGGGGAGCTGTTTTTT
TRBD2	many	TRBV2	12	TRBJ2-5	CASRGLAETQYF	TGTGCCAGCAGAGGACTAGCTGAGACCCAGTACTTC
NA	many	TRBV11-2	14	TRBJ2-1	CASSLVGDYNEQFF	TGTGCCAGCAGCTTAGTGGGGGACTACAATGAGCAGTTCTTC
NA	NA	TRBV19	15	TRBJ2-6	CASSISGAGANVLTF	TGTGCCAGTAGTATCTCTGGGGCCGGGGCCAACGTCCTGACTTTC